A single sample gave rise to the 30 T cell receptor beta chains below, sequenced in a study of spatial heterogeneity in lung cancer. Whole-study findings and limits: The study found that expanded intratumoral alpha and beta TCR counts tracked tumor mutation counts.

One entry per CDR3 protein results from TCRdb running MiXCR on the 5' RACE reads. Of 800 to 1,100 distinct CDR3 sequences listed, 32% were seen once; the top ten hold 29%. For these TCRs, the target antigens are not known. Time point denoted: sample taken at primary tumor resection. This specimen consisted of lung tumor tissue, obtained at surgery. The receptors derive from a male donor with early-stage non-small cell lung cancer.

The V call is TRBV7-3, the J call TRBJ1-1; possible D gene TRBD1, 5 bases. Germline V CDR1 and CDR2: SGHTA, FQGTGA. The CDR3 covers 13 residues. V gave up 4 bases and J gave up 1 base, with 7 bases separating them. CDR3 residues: CASSWTTNTEAFF. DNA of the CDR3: TGTGCCAGCAGCTGGACAACGAACACTGAAGCTTTCTTT.

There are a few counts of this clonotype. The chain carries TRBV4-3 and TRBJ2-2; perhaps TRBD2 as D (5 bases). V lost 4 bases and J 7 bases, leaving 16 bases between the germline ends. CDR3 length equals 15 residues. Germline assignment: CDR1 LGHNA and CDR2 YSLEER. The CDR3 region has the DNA TGCGCCAGCAGCCCCGAGCCCGGACTCAACGGGGAGCTGTTTTTT. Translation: CASSPEPGLNGELFF.

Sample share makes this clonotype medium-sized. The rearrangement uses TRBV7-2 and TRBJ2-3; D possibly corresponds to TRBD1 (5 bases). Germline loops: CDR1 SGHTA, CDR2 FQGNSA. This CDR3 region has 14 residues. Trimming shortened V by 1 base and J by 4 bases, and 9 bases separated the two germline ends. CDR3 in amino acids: CASSLEGQSDTQYF. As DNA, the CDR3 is TGTGCCAGCAGCTTAGAGGGGCAGTCAGATACGCAGTATTTT.

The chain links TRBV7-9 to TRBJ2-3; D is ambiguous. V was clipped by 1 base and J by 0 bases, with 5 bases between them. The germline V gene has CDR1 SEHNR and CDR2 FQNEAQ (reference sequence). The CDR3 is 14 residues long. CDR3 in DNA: TGTGCCAGCAGCTTAGGTGACAGCACAGATACGCAGTATTTT. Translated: CASSLGDSTDTQYF.

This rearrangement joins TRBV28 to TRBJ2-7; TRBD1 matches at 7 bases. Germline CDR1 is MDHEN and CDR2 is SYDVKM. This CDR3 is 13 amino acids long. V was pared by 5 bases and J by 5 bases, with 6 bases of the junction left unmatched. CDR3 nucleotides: TGTGCCAGCAGTAACGACAGGGCCCACGAGCAGTACTTC. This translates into CASSNDRAHEQYF.

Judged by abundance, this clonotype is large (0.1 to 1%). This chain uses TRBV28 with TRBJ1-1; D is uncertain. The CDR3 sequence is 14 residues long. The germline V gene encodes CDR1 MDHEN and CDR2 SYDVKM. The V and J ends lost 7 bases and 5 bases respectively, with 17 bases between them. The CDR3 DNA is TGTGCCAGCATTTTTGCCCAGATCGGAACTGAAGCTTTCTTT. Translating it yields CASIFAQIGTEAFF.

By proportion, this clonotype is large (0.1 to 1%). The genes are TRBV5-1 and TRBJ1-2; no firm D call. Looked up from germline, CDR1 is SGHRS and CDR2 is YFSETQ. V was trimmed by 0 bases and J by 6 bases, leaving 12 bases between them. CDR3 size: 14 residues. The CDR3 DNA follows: TGCGCCAGCAGCTTGGGTGGAGGGAAGGATGGCTACACCTTC. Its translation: CASSLGGGKDGYTF.

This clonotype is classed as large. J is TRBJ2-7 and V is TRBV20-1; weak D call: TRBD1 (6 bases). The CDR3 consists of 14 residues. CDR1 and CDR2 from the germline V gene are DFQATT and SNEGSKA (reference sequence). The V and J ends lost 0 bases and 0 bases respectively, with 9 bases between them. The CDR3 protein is CSARDGQISYEQYF. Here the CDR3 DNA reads TGCAGTGCTAGAGATGGACAGATCTCCTACGAGCAGTACTTC.

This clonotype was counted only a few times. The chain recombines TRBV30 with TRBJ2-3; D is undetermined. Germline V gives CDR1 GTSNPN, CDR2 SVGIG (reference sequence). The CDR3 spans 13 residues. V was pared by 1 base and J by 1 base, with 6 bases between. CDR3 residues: CAWSAVRTDTQYF. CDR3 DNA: TGTGCCTGGAGTGCTGTTCGCACAGATACGCAGTATTTT.

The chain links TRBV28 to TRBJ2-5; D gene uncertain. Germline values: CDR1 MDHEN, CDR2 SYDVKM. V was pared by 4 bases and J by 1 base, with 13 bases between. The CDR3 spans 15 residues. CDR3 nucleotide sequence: TGTGCCAGCAGTTCCCCGGCCCCCCTCCAAGAGACCCAGTACTTC. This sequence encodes CASSSPAPLQETQYF.

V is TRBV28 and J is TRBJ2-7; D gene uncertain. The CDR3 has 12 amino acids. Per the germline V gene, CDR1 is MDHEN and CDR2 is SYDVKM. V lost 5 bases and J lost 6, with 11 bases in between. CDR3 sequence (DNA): TGTGCCAGCAGTGCGACGAATGGCGAGCAGTACTTC. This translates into CASSATNGEQYF.

This chain's CDR3 is CASSPGLAGEETQYF. In nucleotides, the CDR3 is TGTGCCAGCAGCCCGGGACTAGCGGGGGAAGAGACCCAGTACTTC. The rearrangement links TRBV11-2 to TRBJ2-5, with 14 bases matching TRBD2. The germline V gene encodes CDR1 SGHAT and CDR2 FQNNGV. The CDR3 spans 15 residues. With 5 bases clipped from V and 3 bases from J, the junction kept 2 bases outside the gene matches.

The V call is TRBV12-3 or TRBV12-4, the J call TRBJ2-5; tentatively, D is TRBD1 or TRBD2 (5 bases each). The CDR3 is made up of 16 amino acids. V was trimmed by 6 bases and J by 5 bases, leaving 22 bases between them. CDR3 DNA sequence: TGTGCCAGCAGCCCCTTTAAGAGCCTAGAGGGGGAGACCCAGTACTTC. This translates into CASSPFKSLEGETQYF.

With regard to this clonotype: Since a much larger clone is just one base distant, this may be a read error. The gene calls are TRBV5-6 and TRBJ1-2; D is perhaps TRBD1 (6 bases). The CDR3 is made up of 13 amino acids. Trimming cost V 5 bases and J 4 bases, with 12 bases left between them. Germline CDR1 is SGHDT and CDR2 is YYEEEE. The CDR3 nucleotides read TGTGCCAGCAGAGACAGGATCTGCTATGGCTACACCTTC. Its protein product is CASRDRICYGYTF.

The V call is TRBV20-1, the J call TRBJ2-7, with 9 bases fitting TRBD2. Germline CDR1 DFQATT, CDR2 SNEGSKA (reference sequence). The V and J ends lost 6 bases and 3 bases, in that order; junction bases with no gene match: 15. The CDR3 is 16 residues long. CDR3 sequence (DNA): TGCAGTGCCTGCCGACGAGGGGTAGCGGGAGACTACGAGCAGTACTTC. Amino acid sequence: CSACRRGVAGDYEQYF.

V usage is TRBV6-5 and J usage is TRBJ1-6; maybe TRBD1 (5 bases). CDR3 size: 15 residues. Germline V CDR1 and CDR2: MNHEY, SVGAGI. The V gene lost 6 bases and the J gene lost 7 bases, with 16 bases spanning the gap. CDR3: CASSRADRGNSPLHF. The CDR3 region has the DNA TGTGCCAGCAGCAGGGCGGATAGGGGAAATTCACCCCTCCACTTT.

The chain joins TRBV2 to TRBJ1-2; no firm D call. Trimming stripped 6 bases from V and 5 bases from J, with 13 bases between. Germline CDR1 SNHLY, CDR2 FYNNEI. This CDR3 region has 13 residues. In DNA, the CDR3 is TGTGCCAGCAGGGACCCTCTTTCTTATGGCTACACCTTC. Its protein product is CASRDPLSYGYTF.

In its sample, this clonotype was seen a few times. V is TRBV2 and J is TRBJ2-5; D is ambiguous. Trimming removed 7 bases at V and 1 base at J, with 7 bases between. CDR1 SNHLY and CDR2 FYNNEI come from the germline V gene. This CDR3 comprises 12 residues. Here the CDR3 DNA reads TGTGCCAGCACCAGAGTCCAAGAGACCCAGTACTTC. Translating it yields CASTRVQETQYF.

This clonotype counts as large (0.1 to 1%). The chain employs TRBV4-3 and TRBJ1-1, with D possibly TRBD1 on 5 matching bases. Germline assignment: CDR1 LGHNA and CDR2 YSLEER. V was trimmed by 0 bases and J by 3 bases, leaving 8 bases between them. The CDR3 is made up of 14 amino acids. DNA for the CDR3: TGCGCCAGCAGCCAAGATCTGGGGGACACTGAAGCTTTCTTT. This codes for CASSQDLGDTEAFF.

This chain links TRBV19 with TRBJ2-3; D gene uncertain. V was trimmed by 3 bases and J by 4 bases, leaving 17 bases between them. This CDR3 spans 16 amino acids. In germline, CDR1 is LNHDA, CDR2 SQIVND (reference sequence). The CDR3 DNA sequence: TGTGCCAGTAGTATTGGGATTAATTCCCTCCCAGATACGCAGTATTTT. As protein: CASSIGINSLPDTQYF.

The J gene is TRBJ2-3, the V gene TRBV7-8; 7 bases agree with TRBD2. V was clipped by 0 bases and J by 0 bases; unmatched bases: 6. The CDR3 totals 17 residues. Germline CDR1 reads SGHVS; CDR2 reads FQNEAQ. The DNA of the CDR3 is TGTGCCAGCAGCTTAGCGCCCCAGCGGGGAAGCACAGATACGCAGTATTTT. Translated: CASSLAPQRGSTDTQYF.

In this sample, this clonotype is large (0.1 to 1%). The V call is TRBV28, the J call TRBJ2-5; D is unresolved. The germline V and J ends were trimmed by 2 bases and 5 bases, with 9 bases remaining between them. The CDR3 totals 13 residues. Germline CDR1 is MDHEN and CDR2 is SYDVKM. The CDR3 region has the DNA TGTGCCAGCAGTTTAGAGGTCGGGGAGACCCAGTACTTC. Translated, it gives CASSLEVGETQYF.

CDR3 sequence reads: CASSREDSNQPQHF. The CDR3 DNA reads as TGTGCCAGCAGTCGGGAGGATAGCAATCAGCCCCAGCATTTT. The rearrangement uses TRBV12-3 or TRBV12-4 and TRBJ1-5; D not resolved. The CDR3 is 14 residues long. V dropped 5 bases and J dropped 0 bases, with 8 bases sitting between them.

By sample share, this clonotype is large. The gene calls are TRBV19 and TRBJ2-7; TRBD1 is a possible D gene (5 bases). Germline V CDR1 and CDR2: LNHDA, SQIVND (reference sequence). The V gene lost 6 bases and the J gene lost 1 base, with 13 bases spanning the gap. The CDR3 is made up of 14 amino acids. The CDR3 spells CASRPGFGSYEQYF. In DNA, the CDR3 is TGTGCCAGTAGACCAGGGTTTGGGTCCTACGAGCAGTACTTC.

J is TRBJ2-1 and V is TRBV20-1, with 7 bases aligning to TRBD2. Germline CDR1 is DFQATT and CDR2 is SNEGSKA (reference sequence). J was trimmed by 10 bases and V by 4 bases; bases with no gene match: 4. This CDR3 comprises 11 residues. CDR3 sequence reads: CSAKPLAEQFF. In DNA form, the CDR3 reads TGCAGTGCTAAGCCACTAGCGGAGCAGTTCTTC.

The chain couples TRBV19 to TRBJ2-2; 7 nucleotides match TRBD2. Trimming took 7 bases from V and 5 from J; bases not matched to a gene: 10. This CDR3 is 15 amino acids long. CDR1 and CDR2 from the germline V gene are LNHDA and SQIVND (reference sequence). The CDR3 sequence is CASNLREAGTGELFF. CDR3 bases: TGTGCCAGTAACCTTCGGGAGGCGGGGACCGGGGAGCTGTTTTTT.

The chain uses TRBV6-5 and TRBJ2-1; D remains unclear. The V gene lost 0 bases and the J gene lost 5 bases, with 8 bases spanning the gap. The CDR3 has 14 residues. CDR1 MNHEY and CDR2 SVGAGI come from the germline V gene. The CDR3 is CASSYSGWHNEQFF. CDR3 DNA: TGTGCCAGCAGTTACTCCGGTTGGCACAATGAGCAGTTCTTC.

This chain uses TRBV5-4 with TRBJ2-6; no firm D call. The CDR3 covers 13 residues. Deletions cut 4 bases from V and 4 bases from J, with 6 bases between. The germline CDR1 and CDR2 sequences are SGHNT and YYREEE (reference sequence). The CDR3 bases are TGTGCCAGCAGCCCTCAGGGGGCCAACGTCCTGACTTTC. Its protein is CASSPQGANVLTF.

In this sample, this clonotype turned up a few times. CDR3 sequence: CASSEIDRNTGELFF. In DNA form, the CDR3 reads TGTGCCAGCAGTGAAATCGACAGGAACACCGGGGAGCTGTTTTTT. The chain couples TRBV2 to TRBJ2-2; perhaps TRBD1 as D (5 bases). The length of the CDR3 is 15 residues. Trimming took off 2 bases at V and 1 base at J, with 8 bases between the two ends. CDR1 SNHLY and CDR2 FYNNEI come from the germline V gene.

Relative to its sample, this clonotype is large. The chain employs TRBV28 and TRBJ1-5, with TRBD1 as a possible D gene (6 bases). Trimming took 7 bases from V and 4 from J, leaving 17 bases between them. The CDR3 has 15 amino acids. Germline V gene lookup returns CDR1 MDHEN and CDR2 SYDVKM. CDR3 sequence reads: CASKPQGRVNQPQHF. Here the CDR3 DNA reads TGTGCCAGCAAACCTCAGGGGCGAGTTAATCAGCCCCAGCATTTT.